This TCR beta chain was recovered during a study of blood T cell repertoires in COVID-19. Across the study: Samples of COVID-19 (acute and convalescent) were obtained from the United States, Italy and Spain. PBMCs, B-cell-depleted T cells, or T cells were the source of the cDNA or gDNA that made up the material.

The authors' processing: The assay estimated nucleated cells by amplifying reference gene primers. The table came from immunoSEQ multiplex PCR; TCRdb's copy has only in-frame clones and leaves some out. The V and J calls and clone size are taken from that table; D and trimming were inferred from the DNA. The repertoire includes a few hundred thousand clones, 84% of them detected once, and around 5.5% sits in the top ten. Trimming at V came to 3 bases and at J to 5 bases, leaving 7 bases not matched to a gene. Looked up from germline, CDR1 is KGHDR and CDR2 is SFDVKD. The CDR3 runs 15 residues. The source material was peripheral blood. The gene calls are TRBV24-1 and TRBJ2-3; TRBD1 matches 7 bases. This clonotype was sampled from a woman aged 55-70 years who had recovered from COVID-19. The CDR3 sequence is CATSDPGQSGDTQYF. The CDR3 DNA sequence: TGTGCCACCAGTGATCCGGGACAGAGTGGAGATACGCAGTATTTT.